This T cell receptor (beta chain) appears in the sequencing data of a study of blood T cell repertoires in COVID-19 (dated by TCRdb to between 2020 and 2021). Regarding the complete study: The collaborator samples originated in the United States, Italy and Spain and spanned the acute and convalescent phases of COVID-19. The prospective study material was composed of cDNA or gDNA derived from T cells, B-cell-depleted T cells, or PBMCs. Deeply sampled blood TCRbeta repertoires from subjects exposed to, actively infected with, or recovered from COVID-19 were included in the dataset. The repertoires were made available in a free public database intended to serve as a resource for research on the immune response to SARS-CoV-2. Samples came from the ongoing ImmuneRACE study (first 160 participants) plus 1,254 subjects from 6 global collaborators. The sample metadata nearly always contained a de-identified subject ID, COVID-19 status, age in years and sex. Where available, HLA class I and class II types were obtained from metadata supplied by the sample provider rather than from assay-based typing. What the research found in general, with its limitations: How much clinical and demographic metadata was included differed by source and by participant, and the metadata was provided uncurated.

One collaborating source in Seattle enrolled patients during active infection and followed them longitudinally through the course of disease. The collaborating institutions used their own protocols to collect whole blood in K2EDTA tubes. For TCRbeta analysis, collaborators shipped samples as frozen whole blood, isolated PBMCs, or DNA extracted from either of those sample types. TCRbeta CDR3 regions were amplified from genomic DNA using the immunoSEQ Assay, a bias-controlled multiplex PCR. As for the original processing: Nucleated cell counts per sample were estimated from amplification of reference gene primers within the assay. To quantify the absolute abundance of each unique TCRbeta CDR3 rearrangement, sequence reads were collapsed and filtered. For each sample, productive Simpson clonality was calculated as the square root of Simpson's diversity index across productive rearrangements. Not all clones reach the TCRdb copy of this immuneACCESS table, which keeps in-frame sequences only. Checked studies attribute under half of the gap to unresolved V genes and leave the rest unexplained. From that table come the V and J calls and clone size; the DNA was used to work out D and trimming. Present in this sample are about 130,000 clones, roughly 77% of which were seen just once. Around 5% of the sample is taken by the ten largest.

As concerns this clone: What antigen it recognizes has not been identified. No much larger clone is present one base from it, and per-base qualities are unavailable.

Including cysteine and phenylalanine, the CDR3 has 15 amino acids. The sequence is cut down to CDR3 DNA, 45 bases in frame from base 1. The junction carries 20 bases between V and J, which are trimmed by 4 bases and 7 bases respectively. The TCR sequence derives from a woman between 65 and 79 years old with COVID-19, enrolled during active disease. The rearranged segments are TRBV5-3 and TRBJ1-2; a weak D assignment points to TRBD1 (6 bases agree). TRBV5-3 is flagged as an ORF with uncertain function. The material sequenced was peripheral blood. CDR3 region: CARSRKQGKGGGYTF. The DNA reads as follows: TGTGCCAGAAGCCGTAAACAGGGCAAGGGTGGTGGCTACACCTTC.